The 26 T cell receptor beta chains presented below share a single source sample, sequenced in a study of blood T cell repertoires in COVID-19. Sequencing was performed with immunoSEQ multiplex PCR; in TCRdb, only in-frame clones are kept and a portion is missing. The sample has more than 150,000 clones, more than 80% seen once. Sequencing was done on a sample of peripheral blood. The receptors stem from a man aged 55-75 years with acute or convalescent COVID-19.

This clone was observed a few times. The chain recombines TRBV5-1 with TRBJ1-4; the D is unclear. CDR1 is SGHRS, CDR2 YFSETQ, per germline. There are 17 residues in the CDR3. Trimming cost V 3 bases and J 1 base, with 16 bases left between them. The CDR3 spells CASSWRAGVGTNEKLFF. DNA of the CDR3: TGCGCCAGCAGCTGGCGGGCAGGTGTGGGAACTAATGAAAAACTGTTTTTT.

The sample holds a few counts of this clone. V and J are TRBV5-1 and TRBJ2-7; tentatively, D is TRBD1 (5 bases). Looked up from germline, CDR1 is SGHRS and CDR2 is YFSETQ. The CDR3 runs to 12 residues. V lost 4 bases and J 3 bases, leaving 8 bases between the germline ends. The CDR3 here is CASSRTGYEQYF. The DNA for the CDR3 is TGCGCCAGCAGCCGAACAGGCTACGAGCAGTACTTC. The variable domain in full, completed from reference TRBV5-1 and TRBJ2-7, reads KAGVTQTPRYLIKTRGQQVTLSCSPISGHRSVSWYQQTPGQGLQFLFEYFSETQRNKGNFPGRFSGRQFSNSRSEMNVSTLELGDSALYLCASSRTGYEQYFGPGTRLTVT.

The chain couples TRBV7-2 to TRBJ1-2, with unresolved D. Germline assignment: CDR1 SGHTA and CDR2 FQGNSA. The CDR3 loop spans 15 amino acids. V lost 2 bases to trimming and J lost 1 base, with 11 bases between them. CDR3 amino acids: CASSLRSKDNYGYTF. In nucleotides, the CDR3 is TGTGCCAGCAGCTTAAGGAGCAAGGATAACTATGGCTACACCTTC.

Details on this clone: Other DNA sequences of this sample code for an identical CDR3. The gene calls are TRBV5-1 and TRBJ1-1, with D uncertain. The germline V gene encodes CDR1 SGHRS and CDR2 YFSETQ. Trimming left V 4 bases short and J 3 bases short, with 10 bases between. CDR3 length: 13 residues. The CDR3, as DNA: TGCGCCAGCAGCCTCAACCGGGACACTGAAGCTTTCTTT. Protein sequence: CASSLNRDTEAFF.

This sequence joins TRBV11-2 and TRBJ2-7, with 15 positions matching TRBD2. V gave up 4 bases and J gave up 6 bases; unmatched junction bases: 10. The CDR3 totals 17 residues. Germline V gene sequence: CDR1 SGHAT, CDR2 FQNNGV. The chain's CDR3 is CASSSLGLAGGMAEQYF. The DNA of the CDR3 is TGTGCCAGCAGCTCTCTCGGACTAGCGGGGGGGATGGCCGAGCAGTACTTC.

V usage is TRBV3-1 (or the pseudogene TRBV3-2) and J usage is TRBJ1-3; D remains unclear. The CDR3 loop spans 17 amino acids. CDR1 and CDR2 from the germline V gene are LGHDT and YNNKEL (reference sequence). Between the trimmed V and J ends, which lost 4 bases and 0 bases, there was a span of 16 bases. The CDR3 sequence is CASSRSPPGPSGNTIYF. The DNA of the CDR3 is TGTGCCAGCAGCCGCAGTCCTCCAGGCCCCTCTGGAAACACCATATATTTT.

This sequence joins TRBV2 and TRBJ2-2, with D possibly TRBD1 on 6 matching bases. CDR3 size: 15 residues. Between the trimmed V and J ends, which lost 11 bases and 3 bases, there was a span of 19 bases. The germline V gene encodes CDR1 SNHLY and CDR2 FYNNEI. CDR3 sequence: CAGSWEGGYTGELFF. In DNA form, the CDR3 reads TGTGCCGGTAGCTGGGAAGGGGGTTACACCGGGGAGCTGTTTTTT.

A single count supports this clone. The DNA for the CDR3 is TGTGCCAGCAGTTACCTCCGGGACAGGGGGCTTTACGAGCAGTACTTC. The encoded protein is CASSYLRDRGLYEQYF. The chain combines TRBV6-5 with TRBJ2-7, with 12 bases fitting TRBD1. This CDR3 comprises 16 residues. The V gene's germline CDR1 is MNHEY and CDR2 SVGAGI. V gave up 2 bases and J gave up 4 bases; unmatched junction bases: 6.

V is TRBV9 and J is TRBJ2-7, with 7 bases aligning to TRBD1. Per the germline V gene, CDR1 is SGDLS and CDR2 is YYNGEE. The CDR3 runs 13 residues. V dropped 3 bases and J dropped 4; count of bases not matched to a gene: 4. CDR3 amino acids: CASSAKQGYEQYF. CDR3 DNA sequence: TGTGCCAGCAGCGCAAAACAGGGGTACGAGCAGTACTTC.

The J gene is TRBJ1-2, the V gene TRBV29-1; D gene unclear. Germline assignment: CDR1 SQVTM and CDR2 ANQGSEA. CDR3 length: 14 amino acids. Trimming cost V 0 bases and J 4 bases, with 12 bases left between them. DNA of the CDR3: TGCAGCGTTGAAGAGGGCCTACAAAGCTATGGCTACACCTTC. The encoded protein is CSVEEGLQSYGYTF.

This clone was recorded at least ten times. The chain couples TRBV4-1 to TRBJ1-5; TRBD1 might be the D (5 bases). The CDR3 sequence is 13 residues long. The V end was cut by 4 bases, the J end by 5 bases, with 9 bases between. Germline CDR1 reads MGHRA; CDR2 reads YSYEKL. The CDR3 reads CASSRTRDQPQHF. DNA for the CDR3: TGCGCCAGCAGCCGAACCAGGGATCAGCCCCAGCATTTT.

V gene TRBV12-3 or TRBV12-4 combines with J gene TRBJ2-2; D not resolved. The germline V and J ends were trimmed by 5 bases and 7 bases, with 11 bases remaining between them. The CDR3 extends over 13 amino acids. CDR3 in amino acids: CASSVQSVGELFF. Written as DNA, the CDR3 is TGTGCCAGCAGTGTCCAATCGGTCGGGGAGCTGTTTTTT.

The V and J genes are TRBV7-3 and TRBJ2-1; 8 positions match TRBD1. Trimming cost V 4 bases and J 0 bases; bases outside gene matches: 2. Per germline, CDR1 SGHTA and CDR2 FQGTGA. The CDR3 spans 15 residues. CDR3 sequence (DNA): TGTGCCAGCAGCTACGACAGGGGCTCCTACAATGAGCAGTTCTTC. Amino acids: CASSYDRGSYNEQFF.

As DNA, the CDR3 is TGTGCCAGCAGTTACTCGACCACAGGGGGTGGCTACACCTTC. This sequence encodes CASSYSTTGGGYTF. The chain combines TRBV6-5 with TRBJ1-2; 8 nucleotides agree with TRBD1. In germline, CDR1 is MNHEY, CDR2 SVGAGI. The CDR3 sequence is 14 residues long. Trimming at V came to 0 bases and at J to 7 bases, leaving 4 bases not matched to a gene.

The chain links TRBV6-6 to TRBJ1-2; D is possibly TRBD1 (5 bases). CDR3 length: 14 residues. Trimming removed 8 bases at V and 8 bases at J, with 21 bases between. The germline V gene has CDR1 MNHNY and CDR2 SVGAGI (reference sequence). CDR3 in DNA: TGTGCCAGCTTGGTCCAGGGTGCCTCTGCCGGCTACACCTTC. Residues: CASLVQGASAGYTF.

The chain has TRBV29-1 and TRBJ2-2; tentative D call: TRBD1 (5 bases). CDR3 length: 14 amino acids. CDR1 and CDR2 (germline): SQVTM, ANQGSEA. Trimming stripped 2 bases from V and 4 bases from J, with 11 bases between. CDR3 DNA: TGCAGCGTTGAAAGGGGCTATAGCACCGGGGAGCTGTTTTTT. Its protein is CSVERGYSTGELFF.

This CDR3 is CASSKGTVYGYTF. The CDR3 region has the DNA TGTGCCAGCTCCAAGGGGACAGTCTATGGCTACACCTTC. The chain has TRBV6-5 and TRBJ1-2; 7 bases line up with TRBD1. The V segment lost 8 bases and the J segment 4 bases; nucleotides outside the gene matches: 7. CDR3 length: 13 residues. Germline values: CDR1 MNHEY, CDR2 SVGAGI.

The V and J genes are TRBV5-1 and TRBJ1-2, with D unresolved. V was cut by 6 bases and J by 2 bases, with 11 bases left in between. The V gene's germline CDR1 is SGHRS and CDR2 YFSETQ. There are 13 residues in the CDR3. CDR3 nucleotide sequence: TGCGCCAGCACCCATGGCAAGAACTATGGCTACACCTTC. Translation gives CASTHGKNYGYTF.

This sequence joins TRBV6-5 and TRBJ1-5; 7 nucleotides agree with TRBD1. The V gene's germline CDR1 is MNHEY and CDR2 SVGAGI. CDR3 length: 13 residues. V shed 6 bases and J 4 bases; nucleotides not matched to a gene: 3. CDR3 coding DNA: TGTGCCAGCAGGCCAGGGGGGAATCAGCCCCAGCATTTT. Its protein product is CASRPGGNQPQHF.

V usage is TRBV30 and J usage is TRBJ1-4; 9 nucleotides agree with TRBD1. The J segment lost 6 bases and the V segment lost 3 bases, leaving 5 bases of the junction unmatched. Germline loops: CDR1 GTSNPN, CDR2 SVGIG (reference sequence). The CDR3 length is 14 residues. This CDR3 reads CAWRPGQGYEKLFF. The CDR3 bases are TGTGCCTGGAGGCCGGGACAGGGTTATGAAAAACTGTTTTTT.

The chain combines TRBV7-6 with TRBJ1-1; D is undetermined. V dropped 2 bases and J dropped 4 bases, with 14 bases sitting between them. The CDR3 totals 15 residues. Germline CDR1 reads SGHVS; CDR2 reads FNYEAQ. CDR3 DNA sequence: TGTGCCAGCAGCTTATCCACCGGAGTCGGCACTGAAGCTTTCTTT. It translates to CASSLSTGVGTEAFF. Supplemented by reference TRBV7-6 and TRBJ1-1, the full variable domain reads GAGVSQSPRYKVTKRGQDVALRCDPISGHVSLYWYRQALGQGPEFLTYFNYEAQQDKSGLPNDRFSAERPEGSISTLTIQRTEQRDSAMYRCASSLSTGVGTEAFFGQGTRLTVV.

The gene calls are TRBV7-9 and TRBJ2-7; 9 bases agree with TRBD1. The V gene end was trimmed by 1 base and the J gene end by 6 bases; junction bases not matched to a gene: 10. Germline V gives CDR1 SEHNR, CDR2 FQNEAQ (reference sequence). This CDR3 contains 16 residues. CDR3 sequence: CASSLVVRDRASEQYF. In DNA, the CDR3 is TGTGCCAGCAGCTTAGTGGTTCGGGACAGGGCCTCCGAGCAGTACTTC.

The chain employs TRBV12-3 or TRBV12-4 and TRBJ1-3, with TRBD1 matching 8 bases. This CDR3 region has 13 residues. In nucleotides, the CDR3 is TGTGCTACCGGGACAGGCCCTGGAAACACCATATATTTT. As protein: CATGTGPGNTIYF.

CDR3 in DNA: TGCAGCGTTGTCTTCCGTACAGATACGCAGTATTTT. This translates into CSVVFRTDTQYF. J is TRBJ2-3 and V is TRBV29-1, with D uncertain. The CDR3 loop spans 12 amino acids. Germline V CDR1 and CDR2: SQVTM, ANQGSEA. Between the trimmed V and J ends, which lost 4 bases and 3 bases, there was a span of 8 bases.

The chain carries TRBV19 and TRBJ1-1, with D hard to call. The CDR3 consists of 13 residues. The V end lost 5 bases, the J end lost 0 bases, and 7 bases lay between the germline ends. Germline lookup yields CDR1 LNHDA and CDR2 SQIVND (reference sequence). The chain's CDR3 is CASSSSMNTEAFF. The CDR3 DNA sequence: TGTGCCAGTAGTTCCAGTATGAACACTGAAGCTTTCTTT.

The chain recombines TRBV6-5 with TRBJ2-2; 7 bases are shared with TRBD1. The CDR3 has 15 residues. V lost 6 bases to trimming and J lost 1 base; unmatched junction nucleotides: 5. Germline V gene lookup returns CDR1 MNHEY and CDR2 SVGAGI. CDR3 amino acids: CASSSGQLNTGELFF. CDR3 DNA sequence: TGTGCCAGCAGCTCGGGACAGCTGAACACCGGGGAGCTGTTTTTT.